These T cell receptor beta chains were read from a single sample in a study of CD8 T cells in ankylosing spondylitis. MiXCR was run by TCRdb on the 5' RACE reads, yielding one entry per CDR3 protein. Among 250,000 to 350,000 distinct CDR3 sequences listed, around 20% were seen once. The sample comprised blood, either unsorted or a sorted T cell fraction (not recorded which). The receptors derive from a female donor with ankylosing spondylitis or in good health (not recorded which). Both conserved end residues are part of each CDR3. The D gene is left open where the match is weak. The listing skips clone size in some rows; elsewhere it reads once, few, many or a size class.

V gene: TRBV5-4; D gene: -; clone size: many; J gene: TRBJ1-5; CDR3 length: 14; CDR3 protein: CASSSEPLGQPQHF; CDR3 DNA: TGTGCCAGCAGTAGCGAACCCCTGGGACAGCCCCAGCATTTT
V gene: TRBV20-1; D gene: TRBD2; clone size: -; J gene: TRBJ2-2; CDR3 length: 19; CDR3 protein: CSARVMWGTSGLNTGELFF; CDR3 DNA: TGCAGTGCTAGAGTTATGTGGGGTACTAGCGGACTGAACACCGGGGAGCTGTTTTTT
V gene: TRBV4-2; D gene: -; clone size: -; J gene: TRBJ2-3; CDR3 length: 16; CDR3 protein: CASSQGETFSTDTQYF; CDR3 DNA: TGTGCCAGCAGCCAGGGAGAGACCTTTAGCACAGATACGCAGTATTTT
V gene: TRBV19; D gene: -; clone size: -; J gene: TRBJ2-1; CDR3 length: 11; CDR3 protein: CASTDSNEQFF; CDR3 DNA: TGTGCCAGTACCGACAGTAATGAGCAGTTCTTC
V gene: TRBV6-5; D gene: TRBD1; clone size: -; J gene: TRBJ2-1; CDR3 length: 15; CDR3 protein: CASSNRDRGYGEQFF; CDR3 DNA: TGTGCCAGCAGTAACCGGGACAGGGGGTACGGTGAGCAGTTCTTC
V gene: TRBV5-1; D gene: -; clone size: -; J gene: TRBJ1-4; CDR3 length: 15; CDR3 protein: CASSRMGRQNEKLFF; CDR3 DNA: TGCGCCAGCAGCCGGATGGGCCGCCAAAATGAAAAACTGTTTTTT
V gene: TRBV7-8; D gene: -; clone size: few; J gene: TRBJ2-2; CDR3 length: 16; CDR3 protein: CASSLLAGSNTGELFF; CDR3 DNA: TGTGCCAGCAGCTTACTGGCCGGGTCGAACACCGGGGAGCTGTTTTTT
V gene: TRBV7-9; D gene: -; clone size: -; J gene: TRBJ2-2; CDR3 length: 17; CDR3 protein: CASSYGFGGGVTGELFF; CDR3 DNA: TGTGCCAGCAGCTATGGGTTCGGTGGGGGCGTTACCGGGGAGCTGTTTTTT
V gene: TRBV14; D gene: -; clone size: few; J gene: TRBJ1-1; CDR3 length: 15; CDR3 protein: CASSLRGWPNTEAFF; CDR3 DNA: TGTGCCAGCAGCCTCCGAGGTTGGCCGAACACTGAAGCTTTCTTT
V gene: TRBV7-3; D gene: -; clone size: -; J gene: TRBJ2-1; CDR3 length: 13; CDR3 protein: CASSLRSQYEQFF; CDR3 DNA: TGTGCCAGCAGCTTACGGTCTCAGTATGAGCAGTTCTTC
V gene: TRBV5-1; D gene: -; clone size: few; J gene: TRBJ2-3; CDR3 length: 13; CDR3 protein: CASSPVGGDTQYF; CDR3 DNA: TGCGCCAGCAGCCCCGTCGGCGGAGATACGCAGTATTTT
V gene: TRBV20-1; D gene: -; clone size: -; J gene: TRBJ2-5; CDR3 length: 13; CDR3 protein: CSARGHSRETQYF; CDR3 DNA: TGCAGTGCTAGAGGACACTCCCGGGAGACCCAGTACTTC
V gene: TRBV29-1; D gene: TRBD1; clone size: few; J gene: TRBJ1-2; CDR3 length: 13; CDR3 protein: CSGGQGGYYGYTF; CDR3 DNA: TGCAGCGGCGGACAGGGTGGATACTATGGCTACACCTTC
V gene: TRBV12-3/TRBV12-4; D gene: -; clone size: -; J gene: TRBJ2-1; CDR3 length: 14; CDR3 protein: CASRTSAGANEQFF; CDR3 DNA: TGTGCCAGCAGAACATCGGCGGGGGCCAATGAGCAGTTCTTC
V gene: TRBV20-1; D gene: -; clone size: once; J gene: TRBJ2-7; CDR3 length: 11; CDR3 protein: CSVEAAYEQYF; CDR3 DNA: TGCAGCGTCGAAGCGGCCTACGAGCAGTACTTC
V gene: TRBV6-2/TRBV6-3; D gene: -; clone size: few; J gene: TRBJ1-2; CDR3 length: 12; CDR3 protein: CASSYSIGSYTF; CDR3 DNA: TGTGCCAGCAGTTACTCGATCGGAAGCTACACCTTC
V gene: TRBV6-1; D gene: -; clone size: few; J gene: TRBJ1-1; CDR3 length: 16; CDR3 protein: CASSEVGGLMNTEAFF; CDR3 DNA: TGTGCCAGCAGTGAAGTGGGGGGACTCATGAACACTGAAGCTTTCTTT
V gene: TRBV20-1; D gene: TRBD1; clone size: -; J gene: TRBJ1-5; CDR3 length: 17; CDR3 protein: CSASGDRVEYSNQPQHF; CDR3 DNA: TGCAGTGCTAGTGGGGACAGGGTCGAATATAGCAATCAGCCCCAGCATTTT
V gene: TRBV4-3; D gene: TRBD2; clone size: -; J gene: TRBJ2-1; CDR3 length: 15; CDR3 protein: CASSQDTGGHNEQFF; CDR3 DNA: TGCGCCAGCAGCCAAGACACGGGAGGGCACAATGAGCAGTTCTTC
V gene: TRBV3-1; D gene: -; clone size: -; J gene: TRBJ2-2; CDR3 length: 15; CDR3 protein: CASSLRDSHTGELFF; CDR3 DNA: TGTGCCAGCAGCCTCCGGGACTCTCACACCGGGGAGCTGTTTTTT
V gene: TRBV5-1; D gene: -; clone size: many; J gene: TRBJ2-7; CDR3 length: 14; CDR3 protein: CASSWGQKSSSQYF; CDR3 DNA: TGCGCCAGCAGCTGGGGACAAAAGTCGTCCTCGCAGTACTTC
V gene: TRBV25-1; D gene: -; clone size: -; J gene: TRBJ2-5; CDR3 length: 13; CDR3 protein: CASSEYPGETQYF; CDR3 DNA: TGTGCCAGCAGTGAATACCCGGGAGAGACCCAGTACTTC
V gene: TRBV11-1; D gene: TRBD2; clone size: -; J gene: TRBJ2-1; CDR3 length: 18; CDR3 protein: CASSLGSGGGWSYNEQFF; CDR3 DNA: TGTGCCAGCAGCTTAGGGAGCGGCGGGGGGTGGTCCTACAATGAGCAGTTCTTC
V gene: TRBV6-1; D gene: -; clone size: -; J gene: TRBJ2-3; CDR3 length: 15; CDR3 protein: CASSPSQSPWGTQYF; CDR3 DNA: TGTGCCAGCAGCCCTTCTCAAAGCCCGTGGGGTACGCAGTATTTT
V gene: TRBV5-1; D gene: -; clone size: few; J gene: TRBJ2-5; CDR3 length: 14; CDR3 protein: CASSSDPAKETQYF; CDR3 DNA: TGCGCCAGCAGCTCGGACCCGGCAAAAGAGACCCAGTACTTC
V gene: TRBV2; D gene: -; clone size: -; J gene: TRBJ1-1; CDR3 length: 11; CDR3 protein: CATAENTEAFF; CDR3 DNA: TGTGCCACCGCGGAGAACACTGAAGCTTTCTTT